The clone carrying this T cell receptor beta chain was detected only a few times. Its matching antigen is unknown. Germline CDR1 and CDR2: LNHDA and SQIVND (reference sequence). The CDR3 has 19 residues. Trimming at V came to 6 bases and at J to 1 base, leaving 11 bases not matched to a gene. TCRdb processed the 5' RACE reads anew with MiXCR; each CDR3 protein has one entry. Found here are 250,000 or so distinct CDR3 sequences, 9.4% of them singletons; the top ten hold under 25%. The data are from a study of T-cell memory formation after mild COVID-19. Study information: Among the donors, TCR clusters were largely specific to each donor. Study conclusions and caveats: Clones contracting over day 15 to 85 were CD4/CD8 balanced, with later expanders leaning CD4+.

V and J are TRBV19 and TRBJ2-1; TRBD2 agrees at 14 bases. This TCR came from a man aged 18 to 30 who had mild COVID-19 (a few samples of this study predate the infection). Cell type and time point are not known. The sequencing sample was made of PBMCs or a T cell subset sorted from them (not recorded which). The CDR3 region is CASSPGTSGGVGSYNEQFF. The CDR3 DNA is TGTGCCAGTAGCCCCGGGACTAGCGGGGGAGTGGGGTCCTACAATGAGCAGTTCTTC.